Presented here are 18 T cell receptor beta chains from one specimen sequenced in a study of blood T cell repertoires in COVID-19. Assay used: immunoSEQ multiplex PCR; TCRdb lists only in-frame clones, some missing. Of around 150,000 clones listed, about nine tenths are singletons. The sample comprised peripheral blood. The source is a man younger than 40 with COVID-19, enrolled during active disease.

This rearrangement joins TRBV7-2 to TRBJ2-7; possible D gene TRBD2, 6 bases. This CDR3 is 14 amino acids long. Per the germline V gene, CDR1 is SGHTA and CDR2 is FQGNSA. Trimming took 2 bases from V and 3 from J, leaving 11 bases between them. CDR3 loop: CASSLTSSHYEQYF. The CDR3 DNA sequence: TGTGCCAGCAGCTTAACTAGCAGCCACTACGAGCAGTACTTC.

The gene calls are TRBV7-9 and TRBJ1-2; TRBD1 might be the D (6 bases). V was shortened by 3 bases and J by 4 bases, with 15 bases between the two germline ends. The germline V gene has CDR1 SEHNR and CDR2 FQNEAQ (reference sequence). The CDR3 spans 15 residues. The CDR3 coding sequence is TGTGCCAGCAGCTTCACCACAGGGATCGGCTATGGCTACACCTTC. Its translation: CASSFTTGIGYGYTF.

The chain recombines TRBV24-1 with TRBJ2-7, with 9 bases lining up with TRBD1. The V gene end was trimmed by 3 bases and the J gene end by 5 bases; junction bases not matched to a gene: 7. Per germline, CDR1 KGHDR and CDR2 SFDVKD. The CDR3 sequence is 15 residues long. The DNA of the CDR3 is TGTGCCACCAGTGATCCGGGACAGGGAGGCCACGAGCAGTACTTC. This gives the protein CATSDPGQGGHEQYF.

CDR3 sequence reads: CASSPGGSSGNTIYF. In nucleotides, the CDR3 is TGTGCCAGCAGCCCAGGGGGGTCCTCTGGAAACACCATATATTTT. V usage is TRBV11-3 and J usage is TRBJ1-3; 7 bases are shared with TRBD1. Trimming cost V 5 bases and J 0 bases; bases outside gene matches: 4. Germline CDR1 SGHNT, CDR2 YENEEA. The CDR3 loop spans 15 amino acids.

This CDR3 reads CASSPPLAGSYEQYF. Here the CDR3 DNA reads TGTGCCAGCTCACCACCTCTAGCGGGTTCCTACGAGCAGTACTTC. The chain combines TRBV18 with TRBJ2-7, with 8 bases fitting TRBD2. This CDR3 comprises 15 residues. Germline values: CDR1 KGHSH, CDR2 LQKENI. V lost 0 bases and J lost 1; bases outside the gene matches: 2.

The chain carries TRBV19 and TRBJ2-1; possibly TRBD2 for D (6 bases). CDR1 LNHDA and CDR2 SQIVND come from the germline V gene (reference sequence). V lost 5 bases and J lost 6, with 17 bases in between. The CDR3 contains 15 residues. The CDR3 DNA reads TGTGCCAGTAGTGATGGGAGTCTAGCGCGCAATGAGCAGTTCTTC. Its translation: CASSDGSLARNEQFF.

This chain joins TRBV28 and TRBJ1-4; D unresolved. This CDR3 region has 14 residues. Germline V gene sequence: CDR1 MDHEN, CDR2 SYDVKM. V was cut by 3 bases and J by 4 bases, with 9 bases left in between. CDR3 in amino acids: CASSLNSHNEKLFF. The CDR3 DNA reads TGTGCCAGCAGTTTGAACAGCCATAATGAAAAACTGTTTTTT.

V gene TRBV2 combines with J gene TRBJ1-6, with D hard to call. The CDR3 is made up of 18 amino acids. Germline V gene lookup returns CDR1 SNHLY and CDR2 FYNNEI. The ends were cut back, 7 bases at V and 0 bases at J, with 19 bases in the middle. This chain's CDR3 is CASTTRVTSSSYNSPLHF. As DNA, the CDR3 is TGTGCCAGCACCACCCGGGTAACCTCGAGCTCCTATAATTCACCCCTCCACTTT. The variable domain in full, with the rest retrieved from reference TRBV2 and TRBJ1-6, is EPEVTQTPSHQVTQMGQEVILRCVPISNHLYFYWYRQILGQKVEFLVSFYNNEISEKSEIFDDQFSVERPDGSNFTLKIRSTKLEDSAMYFCASTTRVTSSSYNSPLHFGNGTRLTVT.

This chain joins TRBV7-2 and TRBJ2-7; tentative D call: TRBD2 (5 bases). Germline assignment: CDR1 SGHTA and CDR2 FQGNSA. V lost 6 bases, J lost 3 bases, and 18 bases lay in between. The CDR3 covers 15 residues. CDR3 sequence: CASSYTSSSSYEQYF. For the CDR3, the DNA is TGTGCCAGCAGTTACACCTCTTCTAGCAGCTACGAGCAGTACTTC.

This rearrangement joins TRBV9 to TRBJ1-6; D ambiguous. The V end lost 0 bases, the J end lost 0 bases, and 13 bases lay between the germline ends. Per germline, CDR1 SGDLS and CDR2 YYNGEE. The CDR3 has 18 amino acids. CDR3 region: CASSVVPGVSSYNSPLHF. CDR3 coding DNA: TGTGCCAGCAGCGTAGTCCCAGGCGTTAGCTCCTATAATTCACCCCTCCACTTT.

With respect to this clone: The germline gene is not matched at one end of the junction; a read error may be the cause. This chain joins TRBV7-3 and TRBJ2-7, with 9 bases that match TRBD2. This CDR3 is built from 19 residues. Looked up from germline, CDR1 is SGHTA and CDR2 is FQGTGA. DNA of the CDR3: TGTGCCAGCAGCCTAACGGGCCTCGGCGGGAGGGCCGGGGGCGGCGAGCAGTACTTC. Amino acid sequence: CASSLTGLGGRAGGGEQYF.

The chain couples TRBV5-6 to TRBJ2-2; D unclear. This CDR3 has 12 residues. Per the germline V gene, CDR1 is SGHDT and CDR2 is YYEEEE. V lost 2 bases and J lost 7, with 6 bases in between. Here the CDR3 DNA reads TGTGCCAGCAGCTTAAGCGACGGGGAGCTGTTTTTT. Its protein is CASSLSDGELFF.

The chain employs TRBV10-3 and TRBJ2-1; 7 positions match TRBD2. This CDR3 region has 14 residues. The V gene's germline CDR1 is ENHRY and CDR2 SYGVKD. The V and J ends lost 3 bases and 5 bases, in that order; junction bases with no gene match: 4. The CDR3 coding sequence is TGTGCCATCAGTGAAGGACTAGACCACAATGAGCAGTTCTTC. Translating it yields CAISEGLDHNEQFF.

This clone has only a few counts. The chain carries TRBV7-9 and TRBJ1-2, with a possible D match to TRBD1 (6 bases). V was pared by 8 bases and J by 1 base, with 20 bases between. Germline CDR1 SEHNR, CDR2 FQNEAQ (reference sequence). CDR3 length: 16 residues. The chain's CDR3 is CASFKRGGERNYGYTF. The CDR3 nucleotides read TGTGCCAGCTTCAAACGAGGGGGGGAGCGTAACTATGGCTACACCTTC.

Concerning this clone itself: One end of the junction varies from germline; a read error may be responsible. CDR3 in amino acids: CASTQPGQNLFF. In DNA form, the CDR3 reads TGTGCCAGCACGCAACCGGGACAAAACCTGTTTTTT. The gene calls are TRBV18 and TRBJ1-4, with D tentatively TRBD1 (6 bases). The CDR3 length is 12 residues. Germline V gene data show CDR1 as KGHSH and CDR2 as LQKENI.

V and J are TRBV7-6 and TRBJ1-1; D call uncertain. This CDR3 is built from 15 residues. Germline V gives CDR1 SGHVS, CDR2 FNYEAQ. Trimming cost V 5 bases and J 0 bases, with 13 bases left between them. In DNA form, the CDR3 reads TGTGCCAGCAGCCCCGGGTCGGATATGAACACTGAAGCTTTCTTT. Protein sequence: CASSPGSDMNTEAFF.

This clone came up once. V is TRBV4-1 and J is TRBJ1-2, with 9 bases aligning to TRBD1. The V segment lost 1 base and the J segment 5 bases; nucleotides outside the gene matches: 5. The germline CDR1 and CDR2 sequences are MGHRA and YSYEKL. This CDR3 has 15 residues. CDR3 sequence reads: CASSQGETGGYGYTF. CDR3 in DNA: TGCGCCAGCAGCCAAGGGGAGACAGGGGGGTATGGCTACACCTTC.

This sequence joins TRBV10-3 and TRBJ2-3; the match to TRBD2 covers 8 bases. The J segment lost 2 bases and the V segment lost 5 bases, leaving 6 bases of the junction unmatched. This CDR3 is 15 amino acids long. The germline V gene has CDR1 ENHRY and CDR2 SYGVKD. This CDR3 reads CAISPGGTATDTQYF. The CDR3 DNA reads TGTGCCATCAGTCCGGGGGGGACTGCCACAGATACGCAGTATTTT.